The 18 T cell receptor beta chains presented below share a single source sample, sequenced in a study of spatial heterogeneity in lung cancer. Time point defined: blood at routine non-recurrence follow-up after resection. TCRdb re-called the 5' RACE reads with MiXCR, one entry per CDR3 protein. The sample holds about 94,000 distinct CDR3 sequences; just under 20% are singletons and the top ten take 21%. The specimen comprised PBMCs, sampled at follow-up. The source is a male donor with early-stage non-small cell lung cancer.

The table lists this clonotype with a few counts. The chain recombines TRBV9 with TRBJ2-3; 10 positions match TRBD1. V lost 3 bases and J lost 4; bases outside the gene matches: 8. CDR3 size: 16 residues. Looked up from germline, CDR1 is SGDLS and CDR2 is YYNGEE. DNA for the CDR3: TGTGCCAGCAGCGATATGACCGGGACAGGGGCAGATACGCAGTATTTT. Translation: CASSDMTGTGADTQYF.

The rearrangement joins TRBV20-1 to TRBJ1-5; TRBD1 matches at 7 bases. The junction had 9 bases not matched to a gene; V was cut back by 6 bases and J by 4 bases. From germline, CDR1 is DFQATT and CDR2 SNEGSKA (reference sequence). The CDR3 has 14 residues. This chain's CDR3 is CSAIPTGWNQPQHF. CDR3 in DNA: TGCAGTGCGATCCCGACAGGGTGGAATCAGCCCCAGCATTTT.

The CDR3 bases are TGTGCCAGCAGTTCACCCAATCCAGGACAGCCTAACACCGGGGAGCTGTTTTTT. Translation gives CASSSPNPGQPNTGELFF. The V call is TRBV6-5, the J call TRBJ2-2; TRBD1 might be the D (6 bases). The CDR3 spans 18 residues. Between the trimmed V and J ends, which lost 4 bases and 2 bases, there was a span of 20 bases. Germline CDR1 and CDR2: MNHEY and SVGAGI.

This clonotype has a handful of counts. This chain joins TRBV5-6 and TRBJ2-6, with unresolved D. V lost 4 bases to trimming and J lost 4 bases, with 15 bases between them. The CDR3 sequence is 16 residues long. Germline CDR1 is SGHDT and CDR2 is YYEEEE. CDR3 amino acids: CASSPPSPSGANVLTF. Written as DNA, the CDR3 is TGTGCCAGCAGCCCACCTTCCCCATCCGGGGCCAACGTCCTGACTTTC. Supplemented by reference TRBV5-6 and TRBJ2-6, the full variable domain reads DAGVTQSPTHLIKTRGQQVTLRCSPKSGHDTVSWYQQALGQGPQFIFQYYEEEERQRGNFPDRFSGHQFPNYSSELNVNALLLGDSALYLCASSPPSPSGANVLTFGAGSRLTVL.

This rearrangement joins TRBV24-1 to TRBJ2-3; 7 bases are a match to TRBD1. Germline V gives CDR1 KGHDR, CDR2 SFDVKD. V lost 5 bases to trimming and J lost 4 bases; unmatched junction nucleotides: 2. The CDR3 is 13 residues long. In DNA form, the CDR3 reads TGTGCCACCAGTGGACAGGGAGCAGATACGCAGTATTTT. It encodes CATSGQGADTQYF.

The J gene is TRBJ2-7, the V gene TRBV6-1; no definite D call. CDR1 is MNHNS and CDR2 is SASEGT in the germline V gene. The CDR3 is 12 residues long. V lost 8 bases and J lost 2, with 10 bases in between. CDR3 nucleotides: TGTGCCAGCGAAGGGCCAGCCTACGAGCAGTACTTC. Protein: CASEGPAYEQYF.

The J gene is TRBJ2-5, the V gene TRBV2, with D perhaps matching TRBD1 (5 bases). The CDR3 runs to 14 residues. The V end lost 5 bases, the J end lost 5 bases, and 15 bases lay between the germline ends. Germline V gene sequence: CDR1 SNHLY, CDR2 FYNNEI. CDR3 amino acids: CASSPRQQWETQYF. The CDR3 DNA reads TGTGCCAGCAGTCCCCGACAGCAGTGGGAGACCCAGTACTTC.

This clonotype was observed a handful of times. The rearrangement uses TRBV7-7 and TRBJ2-2; possibly TRBD1 for D (5 bases). V lost 6 bases and J lost 1, with 6 bases in between. The germline CDR1 and CDR2 sequences are SSHAT and FNYEAQ (reference sequence). The CDR3 spans 13 residues. DNA of the CDR3: TGTGCCAGCAGACAGGAGAACACCGGGGAGCTGTTTTTT. Residues: CASRQENTGELFF.

This clonotype has ten or more counts. This chain joins TRBV12-3 or TRBV12-4 and TRBJ2-3, with unresolved D. V was pared by 5 bases and J by 6 bases, with 6 bases between. This CDR3 region has 11 residues. The CDR3 region is CASSSMDTQYF. The CDR3 nucleotides read TGTGCCAGCAGTAGTATGGATACGCAGTATTTT.

The V gene is TRBV20-1, the J gene TRBJ1-2; 7 nucleotides match TRBD1. V lost 5 bases, J lost 4 bases, and 10 bases stayed unmatched. Per germline, CDR1 DFQATT and CDR2 SNEGSKA (reference sequence). This CDR3 spans 14 amino acids. CDR3 nucleotide sequence: TGCAGTGCTCCTTCCGGGACAGCCGGCTATGGCTACACCTTC. It specifies CSAPSGTAGYGYTF.

This clonotype showed up just a few times. The rearrangement links TRBV2 to TRBJ2-1; a possible D gene is TRBD2 (6 bases). From germline, CDR1 is SNHLY and CDR2 FYNNEI. The CDR3 is made up of 13 amino acids. The ends were cut back, 7 bases at V and 9 bases at J, with 16 bases in the middle. The DNA of the CDR3 is TGTGCCAGCACCACGGGACTTCGGAGTGAGCAGTTCTTC. Protein sequence: CASTTGLRSEQFF.

This clonotype has a handful of counts. A read error may explain this, as a much larger clone is one base away. The CDR3 DNA follows: TGCAGCGTTGTAGGGAACACTGAAGCTTTCTTT. Translation: CSVVGNTEAFF. V gene TRBV29-1 combines with J gene TRBJ1-1, with D hard to call. The germline gives CDR1 SQVTM, CDR2 ANQGSEA. The V and J ends lost 4 bases and 1 base respectively, with 4 bases between them. This CDR3 region has 11 residues.

The chain combines TRBV7-3 with TRBJ2-7, with D tentatively TRBD1 (5 bases). The CDR3 runs to 15 residues. CDR1 and CDR2 (germline): SGHTA, FQGTGA. The V end was cut by 0 bases, the J end by 0 bases, with 9 bases between. CDR3 loop: CASSLTPDSSYEQYF. CDR3 coding DNA: TGTGCCAGCAGCTTAACCCCAGACAGCTCCTACGAGCAGTACTTC.

The chain combines TRBV7-9 with TRBJ1-2; D unclear. Germline loops: CDR1 SEHNR, CDR2 FQNEAQ (reference sequence). The length of the CDR3 is 13 residues. Trimming took off 0 bases at V and 4 bases at J, with 6 bases between the two ends. This chain's CDR3 is CASSLASGYGYTF. CDR3 coding DNA: TGTGCCAGCAGCTTAGCAAGCGGCTATGGCTACACCTTC.

The chain is built from TRBV7-2 and TRBJ2-1; 9 nucleotides agree with TRBD2. Germline loops: CDR1 SGHTA, CDR2 FQGNSA. The CDR3 length is 16 residues. V lost 11 bases and J lost 7; bases outside the gene matches: 18. DNA for the CDR3: TGTGCCTCGGAAAGACAAATAGCGGGAGAAGGGAATGAGCAGTTCTTC. It encodes CASERQIAGEGNEQFF.

The table lists this clonotype with many counts. V is TRBV6-1 and J is TRBJ2-5; no definite D call. V was shortened by 3 bases and J by 2 bases, with 16 bases between the two germline ends. The CDR3 length is 16 residues. Per germline, CDR1 MNHNS and CDR2 SASEGT. The CDR3 DNA reads TGTGCCAGCAGTGATGCTCTTGGTGGTAAACAAGAGACCCAGTACTTC. Translation: CASSDALGGKQETQYF.

This chain uses TRBV5-4 with TRBJ2-7, with TRBD2 matching 8 bases. This CDR3 region has 15 residues. CDR1 and CDR2 from the germline V gene are SGHNT and YYREEE (reference sequence). The V gene end was trimmed by 4 bases and the J gene end by 0 bases; junction bases not matched to a gene: 6. CDR3 in DNA: TGTGCCAGCAGCCCCCCCGGGAGGGGCTCCTACGAGCAGTACTTC. It translates to CASSPPGRGSYEQYF.

Here the CDR3 reads CASSLDGVYEQFF. The CDR3 DNA sequence: TGTGCCAGCAGCTTGGATGGGGTATATGAGCAGTTCTTC. The chain couples TRBV5-6 to TRBJ2-1; D uncertain. V was pared by 0 bases and J by 8 bases, with 9 bases between. There are 13 residues in the CDR3. Germline loops: CDR1 SGHDT, CDR2 YYEEEE.